This passage covers 26 T cell receptor beta chains from one sample sequenced in a study of T cells in women clearing cervical HPV infection. Produced via immunoSEQ multiplex PCR; TCRdb's table is partial and in-frame only. This table holds fewer than 30,000 clones. The sequencing sample was made of blood buffy coat. The receptors here all came from a woman aged 18 to 69 with a cervical HPV16 infection that either progressed to CIN3+ or cleared (not recorded which).

Remarks on this clone: The read gets to within 3 residues of the CDR3 end, and the germline J gene fills in the rest. The chain links TRBV6-1 to TRBJ2-1, with 9 bases matching TRBD1. J lost 8 bases, V lost 2 bases, and 7 bases had no gene match. CDR3 length: 15 residues. Germline CDR1 is MNHNS and CDR2 is SASEGT. The sequenced part of the CDR3 DNA is TGTGCCAGCAGTGAAAGCGACAGGGGGTGGGATGAG. This translates into CASSESDRGWDE. The entire CDR3 protein is CASSESDRGWDEQFF.

For this clone: The sequenced fragment ends 3 residues before the CDR3 boundary, so the rest is inferred from the germline J gene. The J gene is TRBJ1-5, the V gene TRBV29-1; the D gene is possibly TRBD1 (5 bases). Trimming pared 4 bases from V and 4 bases from J, leaving 8 bases between. The CDR3 has 12 residues. Per the germline V gene, CDR1 is SQVTM and CDR2 is ANQGSEA. Partial CDR3 DNA: TGCAGCGTTGGGGCAGGGAATCAGCCC. It encodes CSVGAGNQP. The whole CDR3 region reads CSVGAGNQPQHF.

For this clone: Read data end 3 residues before the CDR3 end; the end is taken from the germline J gene. This sequence joins TRBV18 and TRBJ2-4; 9 bases map to TRBD1. Germline V gene data show CDR1 as KGHSH and CDR2 as LQKENI. The CDR3 has 15 residues. The sequenced CDR3 bases are TGTGCCAGCTCATTCGGACAGGGGATGGACTATGGT. It specifies CASSFGQGMDYG. The full CDR3 sequence reads CASSFGQGMDYGQYF.

Concerning this clone: Read coverage stops 3 residues before the CDR3 terminus; the germline J gene supplies the remainder. This chain joins TRBV12-3 or TRBV12-4 and TRBJ1-2; the D gene is possibly TRBD1 (5 bases). V dropped 5 bases and J dropped 7 bases, with 20 bases sitting between them. The CDR3 loop spans 15 amino acids. The CDR3: CASSRGRQLEAGYTF. The sequenced part of the CDR3 DNA is TGTGCCAGCAGTAGGGGTAGGCAGTTAGAGGCTGGC.

In the case of this clone: The sequence runs out 3 residues before the end of the CDR3; the remainder is reconstructed from the germline J gene. The V call is TRBV20-1, the J call TRBJ1-6, with D hard to call. The V end was cut by 2 bases, the J end by 6 bases, with 11 bases between. The CDR3 sequence is 14 residues long. Per germline, CDR1 DFQATT and CDR2 SNEGSKA (reference sequence). This CDR3 reads CSARKRALNSPLHF. The covered CDR3 bases are TGCAGTGCTAGAAAAAGGGCCCTTAATTCACCC.

To note about this clone: The CDR3 extends 3 residues past the end of the read, so its final part is completed from the germline J gene. This chain connects TRBV7-9 to TRBJ2-5; no clear D gene. Germline V gives CDR1 SEHNR, CDR2 FQNEAQ (reference sequence). The length of the CDR3 is 13 residues. V was shortened by 3 bases and J by 3 bases, with 8 bases between the two germline ends. CDR3 residues: CASSFPLEETQYF. CDR3 DNA (partial): TGTGCCAGCAGCTTTCCTCTCGAAGAGACC.

In the case of this clone: The read falls 3 residues short of the CDR3 end, and the missing part is taken from the germline J gene. This chain links TRBV4-1 with TRBJ2-1; 11 bases are a match to TRBD1. The length of the CDR3 is 14 residues. Germline CDR1 and CDR2: MGHRA and YSYEKL. V trimming: 6 bases; J trimming: 9 bases; junction bases outside the gene matches: 7. CDR3 DNA (partial): TGCGCCAGCAGTTTCCCGGGACAGGGGGTTGAG. Translation: CASSFPGQGVE. The whole CDR3 is CASSFPGQGVEQFF.

On this clone itself: The read halts 3 residues ahead of the CDR3 end, with the missing end drawn from the germline J gene. The chain combines TRBV19 with TRBJ1-2; no firm D call. The CDR3 is made up of 13 amino acids. Germline V gene data show CDR1 as LNHDA and CDR2 as SQIVND (reference sequence). The CDR3 region is CASSMWQAYDYTF. The sequenced part of the CDR3 DNA is TGTGCCAGTAGTATGTGGCAGGCTTACGAC.

Remarks on this clone: The read stops 3 residues short of the end of the CDR3; the missing end is completed from the germline J gene. Other DNA sequences in the same sample also yield this CDR3. The V call is TRBV6-2 or TRBV6-3, the J call TRBJ1-2, with D possibly TRBD1 on 5 matching bases. Trimming cost V 6 bases and J 4 bases, with 12 bases left between them. This CDR3 comprises 13 residues. Germline values: CDR1 MNHEY, CDR2 SVGEGT. The CDR3 region is CASSPRQIYGYTF. The sequenced CDR3 bases are TGTGCCAGCAGCCCTAGACAGATCTATGGC.

In the case of this clone: The sequence runs out 3 residues before the end of the CDR3; the remainder is reconstructed from the germline J gene. The chain combines TRBV7-9 with TRBJ2-3; a possible D gene is TRBD2 (7 bases). The CDR3 runs 14 residues. The germline CDR1 and CDR2 sequences are SEHNR and FQNEAQ (reference sequence). V was clipped by 5 bases and J by 2 bases, with 11 bases between them. This CDR3 reads CASSRGGTTDTQYF. The covered CDR3 bases are TGTGCCAGCAGCAGGGGGGGTACCACAGATACG.

Partial CDR3 DNA: TGTGCCAGCAGCTTATTTCGGGACAGGCAAGAGACC. This gives the protein CASSLFRDRQET. The complete CDR3 sequence is CASSLFRDRQETQYF. The chain uses TRBV7-2 and TRBJ2-5, with 8 positions matching TRBD1. Coverage ceases 3 residues before the CDR3 finishes, and the germline J gene fills in the end. V was clipped by 2 bases and J by 2 bases; unmatched bases: 4. Per the germline V gene, CDR1 is SGHTA and CDR2 is FQGNSA. This CDR3 is built from 15 residues.

Worth noting for this clone: Sequencing ends 3 residues short of the CDR3 end; the germline J gene provides the rest. The chain recombines TRBV6-1 with TRBJ2-7; D is perhaps TRBD2 (5 bases). The germline gives CDR1 MNHNS, CDR2 SASEGT. There are 19 residues in the CDR3. Trimming stripped 2 bases from V and 2 bases from J, with 25 bases between. The sequenced CDR3 bases are TGTGCCAGCAGTGAACCCCAAATAACGGCGGGTAGGCAACCCTACGAG. Translating it yields CASSEPQITAGRQPYE. The entire CDR3 is CASSEPQITAGRQPYEQYF.

With respect to this clone: The CDR3 extends 3 residues past the end of the read, so its final part is completed from the germline J gene. V usage is TRBV20-1 and J usage is TRBJ1-4, with a weak D call TRBD1 (6 bases). The CDR3 sequence is 15 residues long. Germline CDR1 and CDR2: DFQATT and SNEGSKA (reference sequence). Trimming removed 0 bases from V and 5 bases from J, with 13 bases in between. This chain's CDR3 is CSARDGPGGNEKLFF. CDR3 DNA, as far as it was read: TGCAGTGCTAGAGATGGGCCGGGGGGCAATGAAAAA.

As for this clone: The missing CDR3 end, 3 residues past where the read stops, is filled in from the germline J gene. The chain links TRBV7-8 to TRBJ2-2, with 7 bases that match TRBD1. J lost 3 bases, V lost 3 bases, and 4 bases had no gene match. This CDR3 has 15 residues. Germline V gene sequence: CDR1 SGHVS, CDR2 FQNEAQ. CDR3 bases read: TGTGCCAGCAGCTTGACAGGGTTTCACACCGGGGAG. The encoded protein is CASSLTGFHTGE. In full, the CDR3 is CASSLTGFHTGELFF.

Turning to this clone: The read terminates 3 residues ahead of where the CDR3 ends, so the germline J gene completes it. The chain joins TRBV14 to TRBJ2-5; no reliable D call. The CDR3 totals 16 residues. The germline CDR1 and CDR2 sequences are SGHDN and FVKESK. The V end was cut by 0 bases, the J end by 2 bases, with 13 bases between. CDR3 DNA (partial): TGTGCCAGCAGCCAAGATATCTCTCCCTCTCAAGAGACC. Translated, it gives CASSQDISPSQET. The entire CDR3 reads CASSQDISPSQETQYF.

As regards this clone: The DNA ends 3 residues before the CDR3 does, and the rest of the CDR3 is filled in from the germline J gene. The chain recombines TRBV20-1 with TRBJ2-7, with 8 bases fitting TRBD1. V dropped 4 bases and J dropped 3; count of bases not matched to a gene: 5. The CDR3 runs to 13 residues. Germline values: CDR1 DFQATT, CDR2 SNEGSKA (reference sequence). The covered CDR3 bases are TGCAGTGCTATCTCGGACAGGGTCTACGAG. It translates to CSAISDRVYE. The whole CDR3 sequence reads CSAISDRVYEQYF.

Details on this clone: Sequencing ends 3 residues short of the CDR3 end; the germline J gene provides the rest. The gene calls are TRBV19 and TRBJ1-2; 7 bases agree with TRBD1. Losses at the gene ends were 6 bases for V and 3 bases for J; bases not matched to a gene: 4. Per germline, CDR1 LNHDA and CDR2 SQIVND (reference sequence). There are 13 residues in the CDR3. The CDR3 region is CASRPTGDYGYTF. Partial CDR3 DNA: TGTGCCAGTAGACCCACAGGGGACTATGGC.

As for this clone: The read terminates 3 residues ahead of where the CDR3 ends, so the germline J gene completes it. This chain uses TRBV18 with TRBJ1-2, with TRBD1 as a possible D gene (5 bases). The CDR3 extends over 14 amino acids. Germline V lookup: CDR1 KGHSH, CDR2 LQKENI. The covered CDR3 bases are TGTGCCAGCTCACCAAATACAGGTGCTTACGAC. Translation gives CASSPNTGAYD. From start to end, the CDR3 is CASSPNTGAYDYTF.

As to this clone: The sequenced fragment ends 3 residues before the CDR3 boundary, so the rest is inferred from the germline J gene. Other DNA variants within this sample encode the same CDR3. The gene calls are TRBV7-9 and TRBJ1-3; 8 bases align to TRBD1. Germline V gene data show CDR1 as SEHNR and CDR2 as FQNEAQ (reference sequence). The V gene end was trimmed by 5 bases and the J gene end by 2 bases; junction bases not matched to a gene: 2. The CDR3 extends over 14 amino acids. The CDR3 sequence: CASSLQGAGNTIYF. CDR3 DNA (partial): TGTGCCAGCAGCCTACAGGGGGCTGGAAACACC.

Remarks on this clone: The read gets to within 3 residues of the CDR3 end, and the germline J gene fills in the rest. The genes are TRBV7-9 and TRBJ1-2; D possibly corresponds to TRBD1 (5 bases). The germline V gene has CDR1 SEHNR and CDR2 FQNEAQ (reference sequence). The CDR3 sequence is 13 residues long. CDR3 loop: CASAQGGSYDYTF. The part of the CDR3 DNA that was read is TGTGCCAGCGCGCAGGGAGGGTCCTACGAC.

Worth noting for this clone: The CDR3 extends 3 residues past the end of the read, so its final part is completed from the germline J gene. The rearrangement links TRBV9 to TRBJ2-1, with 9 bases lining up with TRBD1. V was pared by 4 bases and J by 2 bases, with 10 bases of the junction left unmatched. Germline V gives CDR1 SGDLS, CDR2 YYNGEE. The CDR3 is 17 amino acids. The DNA read from the CDR3 is TGTGCCAGCAGCCCAAGGGGGACAGGGATCCCCTACAATGAG. It specifies CASSPRGTGIPYNE. The CDR3 in its entirety is CASSPRGTGIPYNEQFF.

The covered CDR3 bases are TGCGCCAGCAGCCAAGATACAGGCCTGTTGAACACTGAA. Residues: CASSQDTGLLNTE. The entire CDR3 reads CASSQDTGLLNTEAFF. This rearrangement joins TRBV4-1 to TRBJ1-1; tentatively, D is TRBD1 (5 bases). The CDR3 goes on 3 residues after the read ends, and that part is filled in from the germline J gene. The CDR3 length is 16 residues. Germline V lookup: CDR1 MGHRA, CDR2 YSYEKL. Trimming took off 0 bases at V and 0 bases at J, with 11 bases between the two ends.

The CDR3 region is CASSFFSGAGETQYF. Partial CDR3 DNA: TGTGCCAGCAGTTTTTTCAGCGGGGCTGGAGAGACC. This sequence joins TRBV12-3 or TRBV12-4 and TRBJ2-5; 7 nucleotides align to TRBD2. The read falls 3 residues short of the CDR3 end, and the missing part is taken from the germline J gene. Unmatched junction bases numbered 8, after V lost 3 bases and J lost 4 bases. CDR3 length: 15 amino acids.

On this clone itself: The read ends 3 residues early relative to the CDR3; the germline J gene fills the gap. V and J are TRBV5-4 and TRBJ2-3; D unclear. The ends were cut back, 4 bases at V and 3 bases at J, with 6 bases in the middle. The CDR3 sequence is 12 residues long. Per germline, CDR1 SGHNT and CDR2 YYREEE (reference sequence). The CDR3 bases that were read are TGTGCCAGCAGCCCCGGGACAGATACG. It encodes CASSPGTDT. The complete CDR3 reads CASSPGTDTQYF.

About this clone itself: The read terminates 3 residues ahead of where the CDR3 ends, so the germline J gene completes it. The J gene is TRBJ1-2, the V gene TRBV5-1; 8 bases agree with TRBD1. The germline gives CDR1 SGHRS, CDR2 YFSETQ. This CDR3 is built from 17 residues. The trim removed 1 base at V and 0 bases at J, leaving 8 bases unmatched. CDR3 protein: CASSLRPQGASNYGYTF. CDR3 DNA, as far as it was read: TGCGCCAGCAGCTTGCGGCCGCAGGGGGCCTCTAACTATGGC.

Comment on this clone: The CDR3 extends 3 residues past the end of the read, so its final part is completed from the germline J gene. The rearrangement joins TRBV20-1 to TRBJ1-1; TRBD1 is a possible D gene (5 bases). Germline V lookup: CDR1 DFQATT, CDR2 SNEGSKA (reference sequence). The V and J ends lost 3 bases and 1 base respectively, with 12 bases between them. This CDR3 spans 14 amino acids. CDR3 bases read: TGCAGTGCTAGGCAGGGCGGTGGGAACACTGAA. It encodes CSARQGGGNTE. The complete CDR3 reads CSARQGGGNTEAFF.